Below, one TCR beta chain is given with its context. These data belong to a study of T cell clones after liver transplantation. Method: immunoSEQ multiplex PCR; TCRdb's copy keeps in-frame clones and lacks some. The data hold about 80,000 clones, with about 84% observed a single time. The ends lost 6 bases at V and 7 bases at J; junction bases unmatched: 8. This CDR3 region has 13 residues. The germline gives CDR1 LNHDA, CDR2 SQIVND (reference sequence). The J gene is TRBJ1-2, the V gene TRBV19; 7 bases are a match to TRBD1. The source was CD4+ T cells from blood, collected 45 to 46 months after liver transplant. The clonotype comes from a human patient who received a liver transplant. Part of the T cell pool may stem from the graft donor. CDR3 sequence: CASSRQGTGGYTF. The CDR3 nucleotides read TGTGCCAGTAGCCGACAGGGCACGGGTGGCTACACCTTC.